These T cell receptor beta chains were read from a single sample in a study of cytomegalovirus exposure and HLA in healthy donors. TCRdb's copy holds only in-frame clones and misses some; the assay was immunoSEQ multiplex PCR. The data contain under 300,000 clones, around nine tenths of them seen just once; the ten biggest clones take up 1.7%. The sequencing input was PBMCs. These receptors were obtained from a girl aged 2 to 9 in good health and CMV-seronegative. The CDR3 runs from the conserved cysteine through the conserved F or W. D genes are given only for firm matches. Rows may omit the clone size; those that give it use once, few, many or a size class.

size	V	D	J	CDR3	DNA
NA	TRBV5-6	TRBD2	TRBJ2-3	CASSFVVSGGFTDTQYF	TGTGCCAGCAGCTTTGTTGTTAGCGGGGGGTTCACAGATACGCAGTATTTT
NA	TRBV6-1	TRBD1	TRBJ1-1	CASKQIEGAAAFF	TGTGCCAGCAAACAAATAGAGGGGGCTGCAGCTTTCTTT
NA	TRBV5-1	NA	TRBJ2-5	CASSPWTAFSQETQYF	TGCGCCAGCAGCCCGTGGACAGCCTTTAGTCAAGAGACCCAGTACTTC
once	TRBV19	TRBD2	TRBJ2-7	CASNMRASGLYEQYF	TGTGCCAGTAATATGAGGGCTAGCGGTTTGTACGAGCAGTACTTC
NA	TRBV11-2	NA	TRBJ2-7	CASSSGVHEQYF	TGTGCCAGCAGCTCAGGCGTACACGAGCAGTACTTC
NA	TRBV7-9	TRBD1	TRBJ1-6	CASTLDRGQAGSPLHF	TGTGCCAGCACCCTGGACAGGGGCCAGGCGGGCTCACCCCTCCACTTT
NA	TRBV28	NA	TRBJ2-1	CASTQGNNEQFF	TGTGCCAGCACTCAGGGAAACAATGAGCAGTTCTTC
NA	TRBV25-1	NA	TRBJ1-2	CASSESGLYGYTF	TGTGCCAGCAGTGAATCAGGACTCTATGGCTACACCTTC
NA	TRBV6-5	NA	TRBJ2-5	CASSPRGARQETQYF	TGTGCCAGCAGCCCTCGTGGGGCGAGACAAGAGACCCAGTACTTC
NA	TRBV7-6	NA	TRBJ2-2	CASSLLSDTGELFF	TGTGCCAGCAGCTTATTGTCCGACACCGGGGAGCTGTTTTTT
NA	TRBV7-7	TRBD1	TRBJ1-6	CASSLGTGPDSPLHF	TGTGCTAGCAGCTTAGGGACAGGACCCGATTCACCCCTCCACTTT
NA	TRBV5-1	NA	TRBJ2-1	CASSLDGNEQFF	TGCGCCAGCAGCTTGGACGGGAATGAGCAGTTCTTC
once	TRBV10-1	NA	TRBJ2-2	CASREQGGGELFF	TGCGCCAGCAGGGAACAAGGAGGCGGGGAGCTGTTTTTT
NA	TRBV11-1	NA	TRBJ1-4	CASSLQGRKLFF	TGTGCCAGCAGCTTACAAGGGAGAAAACTGTTTTTT
once	TRBV4-1	NA	TRBJ1-6	CASSQEGAGSQSPLHF	TGCGCCAGCAGCCAAGAGGGGGCAGGGTCCCAATCACCCCTCCACTTT
NA	TRBV5-1	NA	TRBJ2-5	CASSYPGSAKETQYF	TGCGCCAGCAGCTACCCCGGGAGTGCCAAAGAGACCCAGTACTTC
NA	TRBV30	NA	TRBJ1-3	CAWSKSSGNTIYF	TGTGCCTGGAGTAAGAGCTCTGGAAACACCATATATTTT
NA	TRBV6-5	NA	TRBJ2-5	CASSNGQPGVTQYF	TGTGCCAGCAGTAACGGACAGCCCGGAGTGACCCAGTACTTC
NA	TRBV5-6	NA	TRBJ1-1	CASSLVWGDQAFF	TGTGCCAGCAGCTTGGTGTGGGGGGACCAAGCTTTCTTT
NA	TRBV10-3	NA	TRBJ1-4	CAISETGLKLFF	TGTGCCATCAGTGAAACAGGGCTCAAACTGTTTTTT
few	TRBV30	NA	TRBJ1-1	CAWSYRVNTEAFF	TGTGCCTGGAGTTACAGGGTGAACACTGAAGCTTTCTTT
NA	TRBV6-1	TRBD1	TRBJ2-3	CASSRGTDTQYF	TGTGCCAGCAGCAGGGGGACAGATACGCAGTATTTT
few	TRBV4-1	TRBD2	TRBJ2-3	CASSQGFSTSGRFRPDTQYF	TGCGCCAGCAGCCAAGGTTTCTCGACTAGCGGGAGGTTCCGCCCAGATACGCAGTATTTT
NA	TRBV18	TRBD2	TRBJ2-4	CASSRASGDFDRYF	TGTGCCAGCTCGCGAGCTAGCGGGGACTTCGATCGGTACTTC
NA	TRBV30	TRBD1	TRBJ1-4	CAWSLGTGEEKLFF	TGTGCCTGGAGTCTTGGGACAGGGGAGGAAAAACTGTTTTTT
NA	TRBV29-1	NA	TRBJ1-3	CSVHQGGNTIYF	TGCAGCGTTCATCAGGGAGGAAACACCATATATTTT
once	TRBV5-4	NA	TRBJ1-4	CASSSRQDYEKLFF	TGTGCCAGCAGCTCACGACAGGACTATGAAAAACTGTTTTTT
NA	TRBV19	NA	TRBJ1-2	CASSARQALGGYTF	TGTGCCAGTAGTGCAAGACAGGCCCTGGGAGGCTACACCTTC
NA	TRBV6-7	NA	TRBJ2-4	CASSYTEKNIQYF	TGTGCCAGCAGTTACACAGAGAAAAACATTCAGTACTTC
NA	TRBV29-1	TRBD2	TRBJ2-1	CSVDRAGGLGDNEQFF	TGCAGCGTTGACAGGGCGGGAGGGCTAGGGGACAATGAGCAGTTCTTC